Listed below are T cell receptor beta chains from one sample, sequenced in a study of blood T cell repertoires in COVID-19. Using immunoSEQ multiplex PCR, the repertoire was profiled, and TCRdb retains in-frame clones only, with some absent. The sample carries over 110,000 clones, 79% recorded once. Material: peripheral blood. The origin of the receptors is a man between 60 and 75 years old with acute or convalescent COVID-19. The CDR3 runs from the conserved cysteine through the conserved F or W. A D gene is named only where the DNA matches it firmly. Clone size appears in some rows only: once, few, many, or a class for an expanded clone.

CDR3: CASSPAPGQGYEQYF; DNA: TGTGCCAGCTCACCGGCCCCGGGACAGGGCTACGAGCAGTACTTC; V: TRBV18; size: -; D: TRBD1; J: TRBJ2-7
CDR3: CASSPSGAGEKLFF; DNA: TGTGCCAGCAGCCCTTCAGGGGCTGGGGAAAAACTGTTTTTT; V: TRBV3-1/TRBV3-2; size: -; D: -; J: TRBJ1-4
CDR3: CASSEPTGDYGYTF; DNA: TGTGCCAGCAGCGAACCGACAGGGGACTATGGCTACACCTTC; V: TRBV2; size: -; D: TRBD1; J: TRBJ1-2
CDR3: CASSHARAGYTF; DNA: TGTGCCAGCAGCCATGCCAGGGCTGGCTACACCTTC; V: TRBV3-1/TRBV3-2; size: -; D: -; J: TRBJ1-2
CDR3: CAISESIIWQAGNTIYF; DNA: TGTGCCATCAGTGAGTCGATTATATGGCAGGCTGGAAACACCATATATTTT; V: TRBV10-3; size: -; D: -; J: TRBJ1-3
CDR3: CASSLRSPNEQYF; DNA: TGTGCCAGCAGTTTAAGGAGTCCCAACGAGCAGTACTTC; V: TRBV28; size: -; D: -; J: TRBJ2-7
CDR3: CASSKGGSGSAGGTDTQYF; DNA: TGTGCCAGCAGCAAAGGGGGTAGCGGGTCTGCCGGGGGCACAGATACGCAGTATTTT; V: TRBV4-2; size: few; D: -; J: TRBJ2-3
CDR3: CASSPQSGRRTDTQYF; DNA: TGTGCCAGCAGCCCGCAGTCGGGGAGGCGCACAGATACGCAGTATTTT; V: TRBV13; size: -; D: -; J: TRBJ2-3
CDR3: CASSLERGTDTQYF; DNA: TGTGCCAGCAGCTTGGAGAGGGGGACAGATACGCAGTATTTT; V: TRBV5-6; size: -; D: -; J: TRBJ2-3
CDR3: CASSLDPAARSGANVLTF; DNA: TGTGCCAGCAGCTTAGATCCAGCGGCCCGCTCTGGGGCCAACGTCCTGACTTTC; V: TRBV7-2; size: -; D: -; J: TRBJ2-6
CDR3: CASSPGLYEQYF; DNA: TGTGCCAGCAGCCCCGGGTTATACGAGCAGTACTTC; V: TRBV6-6; size: -; D: -; J: TRBJ2-7
CDR3: CAMAPGGTSGSGLGNEQFF; DNA: TGTGCCATGGCTCCTGGCGGGACTAGCGGGAGCGGGTTGGGCAATGAGCAGTTCTTC; V: TRBV19; size: -; D: TRBD2; J: TRBJ2-1
CDR3: CAISPDSFNEKLFF; DNA: TGTGCCATCAGTCCGGACAGTTTTAATGAAAAACTGTTTTTT; V: TRBV10-3; size: -; D: -; J: TRBJ1-4
CDR3: CASSYLGTGGEAFF; DNA: TGTGCCAGCAGTTACCTCGGGACAGGGGGTGAGGCTTTCTTT; V: TRBV6-2/TRBV6-3; size: -; D: TRBD1; J: TRBJ1-1
CDR3: CASSLGAGGSNTGELFF; DNA: TGTGCCAGCAGCTTAGGGGCGGGCGGTTCCAACACCGGGGAGCTGTTTTTT; V: TRBV13; size: -; D: -; J: TRBJ2-2
CDR3: CASSPNTGTGGNQPQHF; DNA: TGTGCCAGCAGTCCAAATACCGGGACAGGGGGCAATCAGCCCCAGCATTTT; V: TRBV6-2/TRBV6-3; size: -; D: TRBD1; J: TRBJ1-5
CDR3: CASSFTVGEAFF; DNA: TGTGCCAGCAGTTTTACAGTTGGTGAAGCTTTCTTT; V: TRBV27; size: -; D: -; J: TRBJ1-1
CDR3: CASSLAGRTYNEQFF; DNA: TGTGCCAGCAGTCTAGCGGGCCGAACTTACAATGAGCAGTTCTTC; V: TRBV6-4; size: -; D: TRBD2; J: TRBJ2-1
CDR3: CASSQTGTGGSGYTF; DNA: TGTGCCAGCAGTCAAACCGGGACAGGGGGCAGTGGCTACACCTTC; V: TRBV7-2; size: once; D: TRBD1; J: TRBJ1-2
CDR3: CSASAYPGEQYF; DNA: TGCAGTGCTAGTGCATATCCGGGCGAGCAGTACTTC; V: TRBV20-1; size: -; D: -; J: TRBJ2-7
CDR3: CAWIGRNEQFF; DNA: TGTGCCTGGATTGGGCGAAATGAGCAGTTCTTC; V: TRBV30; size: -; D: -; J: TRBJ2-1
CDR3: CASSQEGVDNEQFF; DNA: TGTGCCAGCAGCCAGGAGGGAGTAGACAATGAGCAGTTCTTC; V: TRBV4-2; size: -; D: -; J: TRBJ2-1
CDR3: CASRLQGSSGNTIYF; DNA: TGTGCCAGTAGGCTACAGGGTTCCAGCGGAAACACCATATATTTT; V: TRBV19; size: -; D: -; J: TRBJ1-3
CDR3: CASSLTGNDYNEQFF; DNA: TGCGCCAGCAGCTTGACAGGTAACGACTACAATGAGCAGTTCTTC; V: TRBV5-1; size: -; D: -; J: TRBJ2-1
CDR3: CAEHGGQGNTEAFF; DNA: TGTGCCGAGCACGGGGGACAGGGGAACACTGAAGCTTTCTTT; V: TRBV21-1; size: few; D: -; J: TRBJ1-1
CDR3: CSVEVLAGETQYF; DNA: TGCAGCGTTGAAGTCCTCGCGGGGGAGACCCAGTACTTC; V: TRBV29-1; size: -; D: -; J: TRBJ2-5
CDR3: CASTGNYGYTF; DNA: TGTGCCAGCACGGGGAACTATGGCTACACCTTC; V: TRBV2; size: -; D: -; J: TRBJ1-2
CDR3: CASTGRDNYGYTF; DNA: TGTGCCAGCACTGGACGGGATAACTATGGCTACACCTTC; V: TRBV28; size: -; D: -; J: TRBJ1-2
CDR3: CASSQEPSGRGYYNEQFF; DNA: TGCGCCAGCAGCCAAGAACCTAGCGGGAGAGGGTACTACAATGAGCAGTTCTTC; V: TRBV4-3; size: few; D: TRBD2; J: TRBJ2-1
CDR3: CASRIPGTGGGYTF; DNA: TGTGCCAGCCGAATACCGGGGACAGGCGGGGGCTACACCTTC; V: TRBV19; size: -; D: TRBD1; J: TRBJ1-2
CDR3: CASSPERRGGPDTQYF; DNA: TGTGCCAGTAGTCCTGAAAGGAGGGGAGGGCCAGATACGCAGTATTTT; V: TRBV19; size: -; D: TRBD2; J: TRBJ2-3
CDR3: CASSYFGGRYEQYF; DNA: TGTGCCAGCAGTTATTTCGGGGGGCGGTACGAGCAGTACTTC; V: TRBV6-5; size: -; D: -; J: TRBJ2-7
CDR3: CASSLSGAYNSPLHF; DNA: TGTGCCAGCAGCCTATCGGGGGCCTATAATTCACCCCTCCACTTT; V: TRBV5-4; size: -; D: -; J: TRBJ1-6
CDR3: CASTPGGGTGSYNEQFF; DNA: TGCGCCAGCACCCCTGGGGGGGGTACAGGGTCCTACAATGAGCAGTTCTTC; V: TRBV5-1; size: -; D: -; J: TRBJ2-1
CDR3: CASSRDWAYEQYF; DNA: TGTGCCAGTAGCCGGGACTGGGCCTACGAGCAGTACTTC; V: TRBV19; size: once; D: -; J: TRBJ2-7
CDR3: CATSRDWGDNNEQFF; DNA: TGTGCCACCAGCAGGGATTGGGGGGATAACAATGAGCAGTTCTTC; V: TRBV15; size: -; D: -; J: TRBJ2-1
CDR3: CASSKKGKGEKLFF; DNA: TGTGCCAGCAGCAAAAAGGGGAAAGGGGAAAAACTGTTTTTT; V: TRBV21-1; size: -; D: -; J: TRBJ1-4
CDR3: CASASGIGITDTQYF; DNA: TGTGCCAGCGCCTCGGGGATCGGGATCACAGATACGCAGTATTTT; V: TRBV3-1/TRBV3-2; size: few; D: -; J: TRBJ2-3
CDR3: CASSQMVGQGLDTQYF; DNA: TGTGCCAGCAGCCAGATGGTCGGACAGGGTTTAGATACGCAGTATTTT; V: TRBV3-1/TRBV3-2; size: -; D: TRBD1; J: TRBJ2-3